This T cell receptor (beta chain) originates from a study of tumor-infiltrating lymphocytes in localized non-small cell lung cancer. Study-wide context: Patients included smokers and never-smokers with various histologies, some sampled after neoadjuvant chemotherapy. Regarding the study as a whole: TCR sequencing covered a subset of patients with enough tissue. Higher tumor T cell infiltration than in uninvolved lung was supported by TCRbeta sequencing.

Germline CDR1 is SQVTM and CDR2 is ANQGSEA. With 5 bases removed from V and 0 bases from J, the gap between germline ends came to 5 bases. CDR3 length: 12 amino acids. Here immunoSEQ multiplex PCR was the method, and the copy in TCRdb shows in-frame clones only, minus some. The table has around 5,300 clones, around 61% seen once. As to this clone: Its antigen is unidentified.

The chain couples TRBV29-1 to TRBJ2-4; unclear D gene. The receptor's source is a human donor with non-small cell lung cancer. What was sequenced was uninvolved lung tissue not adjacent to the tumor. CDR3 residues: CSVRIAKNIQYF. The CDR3 DNA reads as TGCAGCGTTCGGATAGCCAAAAACATTCAGTACTTC.